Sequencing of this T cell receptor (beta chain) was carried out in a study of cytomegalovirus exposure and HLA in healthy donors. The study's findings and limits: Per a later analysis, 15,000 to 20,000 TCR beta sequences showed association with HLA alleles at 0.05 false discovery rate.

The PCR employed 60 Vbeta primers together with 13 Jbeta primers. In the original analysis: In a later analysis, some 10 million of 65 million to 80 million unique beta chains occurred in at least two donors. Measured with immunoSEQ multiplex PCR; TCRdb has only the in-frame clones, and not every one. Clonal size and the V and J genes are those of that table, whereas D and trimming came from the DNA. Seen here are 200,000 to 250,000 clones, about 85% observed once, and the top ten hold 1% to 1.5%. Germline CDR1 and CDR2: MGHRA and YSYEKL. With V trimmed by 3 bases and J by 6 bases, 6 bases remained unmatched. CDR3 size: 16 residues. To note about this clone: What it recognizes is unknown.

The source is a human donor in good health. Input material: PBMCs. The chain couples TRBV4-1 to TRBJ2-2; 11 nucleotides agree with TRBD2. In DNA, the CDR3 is TGCGCCAGCAGCCACCGACTAGCGGGAAGCTCCGGGGAGCTGTTTTTT. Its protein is CASSHRLAGSSGELFF.